These 9 T cell receptor beta chains share one sample of origin, sequenced in a study of OX40 agonist ivuxolimab in advanced cancers. TCRdb's table, derived via immunoSEQ multiplex PCR, lists solely in-frame clones and lacks some. The profile shows approximately 92,000 clones, roughly four fifths of them singletons. The sequencing here drew on CD4+ or CD8+ T cells sorted from blood, taken in a trial of the OX40 agonist ivuxolimab. All receptors derive from an adult with an advanced solid tumor such as melanoma, head and neck, liver or kidney cancer.

V gene TRBV30 combines with J gene TRBJ2-3; D uncertain. With 2 bases removed from V and 6 bases from J, the gap between germline ends came to 9 bases. The germline V gene has CDR1 GTSNPN and CDR2 SVGIG (reference sequence). This CDR3 has 12 amino acids. DNA for the CDR3: TGTGCCTGGAGTACGGATTTCGATACGCAGTATTTT. This codes for CAWSTDFDTQYF.

This clone occurred a few times. V is TRBV7-8 and J is TRBJ1-1, with D maybe TRBD1 (5 bases). With 4 bases removed from V and 5 bases from J, the gap between germline ends came to 11 bases. The CDR3 length is 13 residues. The germline V gene has CDR1 SGHVS and CDR2 FQNEAQ. DNA of the CDR3: TGTGCCAGCAGCTCTAATCCAGGGACTGAAGCTTTCTTT. It yields the protein CASSSNPGTEAFF.

J is TRBJ1-1 and V is TRBV5-1; no reliable D call. Germline V lookup: CDR1 SGHRS, CDR2 YFSETQ. V lost 0 bases, J lost 0 bases, and 3 bases lay in between. CDR3 length equals 13 residues. The CDR3 is CASSLEVNTEAFF. The DNA for the CDR3 is TGCGCCAGCAGCTTGGAGGTGAACACTGAAGCTTTCTTT.

Written as DNA, the CDR3 is TGTGCCAGCAGCGCCGCCGGGACAACAAGCTCCTACAATGAGCAGTTCTTC. It codes for CASSAAGTTSSYNEQFF. The V call is TRBV7-3, the J call TRBJ2-1, with D perhaps matching TRBD1 (6 bases). The CDR3 contains 17 residues. Germline CDR1 reads SGHTA; CDR2 reads FQGTGA. The V end was cut by 5 bases, the J end by 0 bases, with 17 bases between.

The rearrangement uses TRBV27 and TRBJ2-1; 9 bases are shared with TRBD2. Germline values: CDR1 MNHEY, CDR2 SMNVEV (reference sequence). The CDR3 is made up of 15 amino acids. V lost 5 bases, J lost 4 bases, and 6 bases stayed unmatched. The CDR3 DNA reads as TGTGCCAGCAGTCTTAGCGGGAGAGTATACAATGAGCAGTTCTTC. Protein product: CASSLSGRVYNEQFF.

The chain employs TRBV9 and TRBJ2-3, with TRBD2 matching 9 bases. This CDR3 is built from 16 residues. V shed 0 bases, J shed 1 base, and the junction held 3 bases outside the gene matches. Germline CDR1 and CDR2: SGDLS and YYNGEE. The CDR3 nucleotides are TGTGCCAGCAGCGTAGTTAGCGGGGGCCGCACAGATACGCAGTATTTT. Translation gives CASSVVSGGRTDTQYF.

The rearrangement links TRBV18 to TRBJ2-5; D could derive from TRBD1 or TRBD2 (7 bases each). The J call may be in error: the DNA end matches TRBJ2-7 better. CDR3 length equals 15 residues. The germline V gene has CDR1 KGHSH and CDR2 LQKENI. The CDR3 DNA sequence: TGTGCCAGCTCACGAGAGCGGGACAGCGGCTACGAGCAGTACTTC. This sequence encodes CASSRERDSGYEQYF.

J is TRBJ1-2 and V is TRBV5-6, with TRBD1 identical over 7 bases. The CDR3 has 16 residues. V lost 4 bases to trimming and J lost 4 bases; unmatched junction nucleotides: 13. Germline CDR1 reads SGHDT; CDR2 reads YYEEEE. The CDR3 protein is CASSQGADRIIYGYTF. The CDR3 DNA follows: TGTGCCAGCAGCCAAGGGGCGGACAGGATAATCTATGGCTACACCTTC. The whole variable domain, filled in from reference TRBV5-6 and TRBJ1-2, reads DAGVTQSPTHLIKTRGQQVTLRCSPKSGHDTVSWYQQALGQGPQFIFQYYEEEERQRGNFPDRFSGHQFPNYSSELNVNALLLGDSALYLCASSQGADRIIYGYTFGSGTRLTVV.

This clone was seen only a few times. This CDR3 is CASSATSGGAGEQFF. CDR3 coding DNA: TGCGCCAGCAGCGCTACTAGCGGGGGGGCTGGTGAGCAGTTCTTC. The J gene is TRBJ2-1, the V gene TRBV5-1; 13 bases agree with TRBD2. Trimming cost V 4 bases and J 9 bases; bases outside gene matches: 7. The CDR3 is 15 residues long. Germline V gene lookup returns CDR1 SGHRS and CDR2 YFSETQ.